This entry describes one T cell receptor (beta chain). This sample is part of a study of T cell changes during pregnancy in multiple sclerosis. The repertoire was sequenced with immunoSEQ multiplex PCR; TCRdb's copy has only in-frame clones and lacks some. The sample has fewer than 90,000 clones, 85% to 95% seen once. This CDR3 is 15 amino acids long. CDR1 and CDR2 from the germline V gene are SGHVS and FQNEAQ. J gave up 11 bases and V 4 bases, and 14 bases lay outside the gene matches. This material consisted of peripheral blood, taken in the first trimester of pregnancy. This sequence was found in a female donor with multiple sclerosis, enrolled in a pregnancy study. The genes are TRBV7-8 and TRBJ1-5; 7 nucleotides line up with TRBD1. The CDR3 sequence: CASSSGRTGPRAQHF. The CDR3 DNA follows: TGTGCCAGCAGCTCCGGGCGGACAGGCCCTAGAGCCCAGCATTTT.